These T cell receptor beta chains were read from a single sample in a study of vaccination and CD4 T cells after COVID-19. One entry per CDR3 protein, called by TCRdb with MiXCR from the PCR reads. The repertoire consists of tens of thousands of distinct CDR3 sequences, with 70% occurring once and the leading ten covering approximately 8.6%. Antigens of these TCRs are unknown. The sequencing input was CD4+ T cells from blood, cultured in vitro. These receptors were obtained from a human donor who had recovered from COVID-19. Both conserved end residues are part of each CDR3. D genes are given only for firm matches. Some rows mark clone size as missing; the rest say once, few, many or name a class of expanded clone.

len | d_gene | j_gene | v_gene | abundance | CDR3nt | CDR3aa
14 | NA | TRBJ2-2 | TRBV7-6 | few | TGTGCCAGCAGCTTAAGTGTTTCAGCCGGGGAGCTGTTTTTT | CASSLSVSAGELFF
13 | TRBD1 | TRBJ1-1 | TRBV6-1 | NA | TGTGCCAGCAGGGCGACAGGGGGGACTGAAGCTTTCTTT | CASRATGGTEAFF
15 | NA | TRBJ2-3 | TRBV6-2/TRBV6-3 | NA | TGTGCCAGCAGTACCCCCCGGGGCCCAACAGATACGCAGTATTTT | CASSTPRGPTDTQYF
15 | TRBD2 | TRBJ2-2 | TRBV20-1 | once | TGCAGTGCTAGTAGACTAGCGGGAGGGACCGGGGAGCTGTTTTTT | CSASRLAGGTGELFF
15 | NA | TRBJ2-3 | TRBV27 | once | TGTGCCAGCAGTTCAGGAGGGCCCGGCACAGATACGCAGTATTTT | CASSSGGPGTDTQYF
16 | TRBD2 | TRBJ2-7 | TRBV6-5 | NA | TGTGCCAGCAGTTACTTCGTGACTAGCGGCTCCTACGAGCAGTACTTC | CASSYFVTSGSYEQYF
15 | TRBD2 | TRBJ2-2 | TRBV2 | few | TGTGCCAGCAGGAGACTAGCGGGAGCAATCGGGGAGCTGTTTTTT | CASRRLAGAIGELFF
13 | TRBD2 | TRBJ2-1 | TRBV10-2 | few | TGCGCCAGCAGGGCTAGCGGGAGGGATGAGCAGTTCTTC | CASRASGRDEQFF
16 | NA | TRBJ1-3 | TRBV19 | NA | TGTGCCAGTAGTATTGCACATACCATCTCTGGAAACACCATATATTTT | CASSIAHTISGNTIYF
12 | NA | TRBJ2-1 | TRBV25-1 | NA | TGTGCCAGCAGTGAATCAGTCCGTGAGCAGTTCTTC | CASSESVREQFF
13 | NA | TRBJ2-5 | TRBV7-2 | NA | TGTGCCAGCAGCTTCGGCGGAGAAGAGACCCAGTACTTC | CASSFGGEETQYF
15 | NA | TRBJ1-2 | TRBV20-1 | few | TGCAGTGCTAGAGGGAACAGGCGGACACTCTATGGCTACACCTTC | CSARGNRRTLYGYTF
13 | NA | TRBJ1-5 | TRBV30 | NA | TGTGCCTGGAGTAGAAGACGTCAGCAGCCCCAGCATTTT | CAWSRRRQQPQHF
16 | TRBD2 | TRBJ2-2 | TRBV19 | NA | TGTGCCAGTAGACCATCTAGCGGGAGTTTCACCGGGGAGCTGTTTTTT | CASRPSSGSFTGELFF
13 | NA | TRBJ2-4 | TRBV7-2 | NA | TGTGCCAGCAGCCAAGCAGGGCGAGACATTCAGTACTTC | CASSQAGRDIQYF
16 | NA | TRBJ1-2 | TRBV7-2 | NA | TGTGCCAGCAGCTTAGAACGTAGTCGGTTTATCTATGGCTACACCTTC | CASSLERSRFIYGYTF
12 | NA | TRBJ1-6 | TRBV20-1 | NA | TGCAGTGCTATGGGGAGTTTCTTCCCCCTCCACTTT | CSAMGSFFPLHF
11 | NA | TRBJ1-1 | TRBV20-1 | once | TGCAGTGCCCCCATTCGCGCTGAAGCTTTCTTT | CSAPIRAEAFF
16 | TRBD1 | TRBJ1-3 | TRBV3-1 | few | TGTGCCAGCAGCCTCATAGGACAGGCCTCTGGAAACACCATATATTTT | CASSLIGQASGNTIYF
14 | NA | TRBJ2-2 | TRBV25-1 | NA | TGTGCCAGCAAGGGGGGTGCGAACACCGGGGAGCTGTTTTTT | CASKGGANTGELFF
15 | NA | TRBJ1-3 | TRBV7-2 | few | TGTGCCAGCAGCCCGGGACCCCGCTCTGGAAACACCATATATTTT | CASSPGPRSGNTIYF
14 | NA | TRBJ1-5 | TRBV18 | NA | TGTGCCAGCTCAAGGGGGTTCAGCAATCAGCCCCAGCATTTT | CASSRGFSNQPQHF
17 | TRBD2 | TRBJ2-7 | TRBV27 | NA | TGTGCCAGCAGTTTATCGGAGGGGAGCGGGAGTAAGTACGAGCAGTACTTC | CASSLSEGSGSKYEQYF